Described below is a single T cell receptor (beta chain) sequence and its context. Its antigen is unidentified. The CDR3 is made up of 15 amino acids. The sample belongs to a study of T cell responses to AZD1222 COVID-19 vaccine. Study-wide results and limits: White British ancestry dominated among donors, who included more females, and clonal diversity was possibly underestimated. Spike was spanned by vaccine-associated CD4 TCRs, with dominance at 160-218 and 743-854.

The data were produced by immunoSEQ multiplex PCR, yet TCRdb's version contains in-frame clones alone and is incomplete. The sample contains 150,000 to 200,000 clones, roughly 91% of which appear only once. Sequenced material: peripheral blood, taken 28 days after the second AZD1222 dose. J is TRBJ2-2 and V is TRBV21-1; the DNA was not compared with TRBD2, the D call given in the table. TRBV21-1 is annotated as a pseudogene. The source of this sequence is an adult who received the AZD1222 COVID-19 vaccine. The chain's CDR3 is CARERGGVNTGELFF. CDR3 bases: TGTGCCAGAGAAAGGGGGGGTGTGAACACCGGGGAGCTGTTTTTT.